The rows below give T cell receptor beta chains drawn from one sample of a study of early T cells in non-severe SARS-CoV-2 infection. TCRdb re-analysed the 5' RACE reads in MiXCR, keeping a single row per CDR3 protein. Here the sample spans 65,000 to 80,000 distinct CDR3 sequences, 9.5% to 15% being singletons. Sequenced: whole blood. The origin of the receptors is an adult who was a healthcare worker with PCR-confirmed SARS-CoV-2 infection or an uninfected control (not recorded which). The CDR3 runs from the conserved cysteine through the conserved F or W. The D gene is left open where the match is weak. Not all rows give a size; the values are once, few, many and, for expanded clones, a class.

cdr3_length d_call clone_size j_call v_call cdr3_aa cdr3_nt
13 . many TRBJ1-1 TRBV29-1 CSALEGVDTEAFF TGCAGCGCCCTAGAGGGGGTTGACACTGAAGCTTTCTTT
13 TRBD1 few TRBJ1-4 TRBV7-6 CASTQGVNEKLFF TGTGCCAGCACCCAGGGGGTTAATGAAAAACTGTTTTTT
13 . many TRBJ2-3 TRBV18 CASSPPITDTQYF TGTGCCAGCTCACCCCCGATCACAGATACGCAGTATTTT
14 . many TRBJ2-1 TRBV5-1 CASSLGQPNNEQFF TGCGCCAGCAGCTTGGGACAGCCTAACAATGAGCAGTTCTTC
12 . many TRBJ2-1 TRBV5-6 CASSPTANEQFF TGTGCCAGCAGCCCGACTGCGAATGAGCAGTTCTTC
16 TRBD2 few TRBJ2-3 TRBV27 CASSFLAGEFTDTQYF TGTGCCAGCAGTTTCCTAGCGGGAGAATTCACAGATACGCAGTATTTT
15 TRBD2 many TRBJ2-3 TRBV12-3/TRBV12-4 CASGSAGGPPDTQYF TGTGCCAGCGGATCAGCGGGGGGGCCTCCAGATACGCAGTATTTT
16 . . TRBJ2-7 TRBV27 CASSPAGGRRAYEQYF TGTGCCAGCAGTCCGGCCGGGGGGCGTCGAGCCTACGAGCAGTACTTC
15 . few TRBJ1-4 TRBV27 CASRARAAKNEKLFF TGTGCCAGCCGGGCCCGGGCAGCGAAGAATGAAAAACTGTTTTTT
9 . many TRBJ1-2 TRBV29-1 CSRLYGYTF TGCAGCCGTCTATATGGCTACACCTTC
15 . . TRBJ2-2 TRBV24-1 CATSDATSLAGELFF TGTGCCACCAGTGATGCCACCTCCTTGGCCGGGGAGCTGTTTTTT
10 . many TRBJ2-7 TRBV28 CASRAGVQYF TGTGCCAGCAGGGCAGGAGTGCAGTACTTC
17 . . TRBJ2-5 TRBV6-6 CAGSYLVEKGWRETQYF TGTGCCGGCAGTTATCTAGTCGAGAAGGGTTGGCGAGAGACCCAGTACTTC
15 TRBD1 . TRBJ1-5 TRBV20-1 CSAREGQTSNQPQHF TGCAGTGCTCGGGAGGGACAGACAAGCAATCAGCCCCAGCATTTT
16 . many TRBJ1-6 TRBV28 CASSPSRGSYNSPLHF TGTGCCAGCAGTCCCTCCCGGGGATCCTATAATTCACCCCTCCACTTT
15 TRBD2 many TRBJ2-1 TRBV7-9 CASSPTSGGAHEQFF TGTGCCAGCAGCCCCACTAGCGGGGGGGCCCATGAGCAGTTCTTC
15 TRBD1 few TRBJ2-5 TRBV4-1 CASSEGQTGGETQYF TGCGCCAGCAGCGAAGGACAAACAGGGGGCGAGACCCAGTACTTC
17 TRBD2 many TRBJ2-1 TRBV29-1 CSAGTSGSLSSYNEQFF TGCAGCGCCGGGACTAGCGGTTCTCTGAGCTCCTACAATGAGCAGTTCTTC
15 TRBD1 . TRBJ1-6 TRBV9 CASSVEETGGEPLHF TGTGCCAGCAGCGTAGAAGAGACAGGGGGCGAACCCCTCCACTTT
16 TRBD1 few TRBJ2-2 TRBV7-9 CASSPLPGRGLGELFF TGTGCCAGCAGCCCCCTTCCGGGCAGGGGGCTCGGGGAGCTGTTTTTT
14 . few TRBJ1-6 TRBV15 CATSRDLEGSPLHF TGTGCCACCAGCAGAGATTTGGAGGGGTCACCCCTCCACTTT
14 . . TRBJ1-1 TRBV28 CASSLSPGSYEAFF TGTGCCAGCAGTTTATCCCCGGGGAGTTATGAAGCTTTCTTT
12 . few TRBJ2-2 TRBV29-1 CSVQKNTGELFF TGCAGCGTTCAGAAGAACACCGGGGAGCTGTTTTTT
14 . few TRBJ2-3 TRBV6-5 CASTPGAYTDTQYF TGTGCCAGCACCCCGGGGGCCTACACAGATACGCAGTATTTT
14 . many TRBJ1-3 TRBV28 CASSSTRPGNTIYF TGTGCCAGCAGTTCCACCCGACCTGGAAACACCATATATTTT
15 TRBD1 . TRBJ1-1 TRBV11-2 CASSLGQGIGFEAFF TGTGCCAGCAGCCTGGGACAGGGGATAGGGTTTGAAGCTTTCTTT
14 TRBD2 few TRBJ2-7 TRBV5-1 CASHLTSGSYEQYF TGCGCCAGCCACTTGACTAGCGGTTCCTACGAGCAGTACTTC
16 . . TRBJ2-5 TRBV5-1 CASSLAVLANLETQYF TGCGCCAGCAGCTTGGCCGTTCTAGCGAACCTAGAGACCCAGTACTTC
15 . . TRBJ1-3 TRBV28 CASSLERASGNTIYF TGTGCCAGCAGTTTAGAGAGGGCCTCTGGAAACACCATATATTTT
16 . few TRBJ2-6 TRBV5-1 CASVGSSMAGANVLTF TGCGCCAGCGTGGGATCATCGATGGCTGGGGCCAACGTCCTGACTTTC
14 . once TRBJ2-7 TRBV5-4 CASSLKGRGGEQYF TGTGCCAGCAGCTTGAAGGGCAGGGGAGGCGAGCAGTACTTC
14 . few TRBJ2-7 TRBV11-2 CASSLDFASYEQYF TGTGCCAGCAGCTTAGATTTCGCTTCCTACGAGCAGTACTTC
14 TRBD1 few TRBJ1-2 TRBV20-1 CSAADRESNYGYTF TGCAGTGCGGCGGACAGGGAGTCTAACTATGGCTACACCTTC
13 . . TRBJ1-1 TRBV11-2 CASSLGLDTDAFF TGTGCCAGCAGCTTAGGATTAGACACTGATGCTTTCTTT
15 TRBD2 . TRBJ2-1 TRBV5-5 CASTYLAGTYNEQFF TGTGCCAGCACCTATCTAGCGGGCACCTACAATGAGCAGTTCTTC
13 . . TRBJ2-1 TRBV20-1 CSASPTARNEQFF TGCAGTGCTTCCCCGACAGCCCGCAATGAGCAGTTCTTC
13 . . TRBJ2-7 TRBV5-1 CASSDAGYYEQYF TGCGCCAGCAGCGATGCGGGGTACTACGAGCAGTACTTC
17 . . TRBJ1-6 TRBV21-1 CASSKLPPGGAHSPLHF TGTGCCAGCAGCAAATTACCCCCCGGGGGGGCTCATTCACCCCTCCACTTT
16 TRBD1 . TRBJ2-5 TRBV7-9 CASSPGQGLSQETQYF TGTGCCAGCAGCCCCGGACAGGGACTTTCCCAAGAGACCCAGTACTTC
17 . many TRBJ2-2 TRBV6-2/TRBV6-3 CASTTPVGSGDTGELFF TGTGCCAGCACCACTCCAGTTGGGAGTGGGGACACCGGGGAGCTGTTTTTT
13 . many TRBJ2-5 TRBV2 CASSASGAETQYF TGTGCCAGCAGTGCATCCGGGGCCGAGACCCAGTACTTC
14 . . TRBJ2-1 TRBV15 CATSSSPERGEQFF TGTGCCACCAGCAGTTCACCCGAAAGGGGTGAGCAGTTCTTC
15 . . TRBJ1-5 TRBV6-5 CASSPRETRNQPQHF TGTGCCAGCAGTCCCCGGGAGACAAGGAATCAGCCCCAGCATTTT
14 . many TRBJ2-2 TRBV5-1 CASKRASDTGELFF TGCGCCAGCAAGAGGGCCTCTGACACCGGGGAGCTGTTTTTT